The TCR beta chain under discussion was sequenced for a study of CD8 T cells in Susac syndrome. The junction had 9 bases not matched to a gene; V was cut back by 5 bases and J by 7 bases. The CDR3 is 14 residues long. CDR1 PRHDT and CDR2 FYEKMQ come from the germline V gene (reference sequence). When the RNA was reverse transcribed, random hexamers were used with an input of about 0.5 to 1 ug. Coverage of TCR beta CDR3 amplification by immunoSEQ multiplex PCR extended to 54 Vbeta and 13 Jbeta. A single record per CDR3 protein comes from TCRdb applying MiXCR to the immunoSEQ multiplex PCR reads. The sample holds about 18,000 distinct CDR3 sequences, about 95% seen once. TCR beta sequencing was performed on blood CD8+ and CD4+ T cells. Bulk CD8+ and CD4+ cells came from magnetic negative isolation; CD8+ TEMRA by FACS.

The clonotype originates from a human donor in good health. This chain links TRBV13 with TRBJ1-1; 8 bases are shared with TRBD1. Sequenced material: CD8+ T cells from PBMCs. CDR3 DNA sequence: TGTGCCAGCAGCCCAGGGACAGGTGTCAATGAAGCTTTCTTT. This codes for CASSPGTGVNEAFF.